The text below deals with one T cell receptor beta chain. Documented time point: pretreatment peripheral blood. It was locally advanced or metastatic urothelial carcinoma that patients had. The data belong to a study of PD-L1 blockade in urothelial cancer. V was shortened by 1 base and J by 1 base, with 12 bases between the two germline ends. Germline loops: CDR1 SGDLS, CDR2 YYNGEE. There are 15 residues in the CDR3. Data came from immunoSEQ multiplex PCR; TCRdb stores just in-frame clones and leaves some out. The table lists 130,000 or so clones, 70% to 85% of them singletons, with roughly 2.9% in the top ten.

The sequences come from PBMCs, collected around atezolizumab (anti-PD-L1) treatment. The chain has TRBV9 and TRBJ2-7; D perhaps matches TRBD2 (6 bases). The origin of this receptor is a man aged 45-65 years with urothelial cancer. The CDR3 nucleotides read TGTGCCAGCAGCGTACCGGACGGGAGATCCTACGAGCAGTACTTC. Amino acids: CASSVPDGRSYEQYF. The whole variable domain, filled in from reference TRBV9 and TRBJ2-7, reads DSGVTQTPKHLITATGQRVTLRCSPRSGDLSVYWYQQSLDQGLQFLIQYYNGEERAKGNILERFSAQQFPDLHSELNLSSLELGDSALYFCASSVPDGRSYEQYFGPGTRLTVT.